Included here is one T cell receptor (beta chain) sequence, with context. Its cognate antigen is unknown. The data were taken from a study of CD8+ T cells in alopecia areata. The wider study: Treatment of the treated patients consisted of oral tofacitinib, 5 to 10 mg twice daily. A 6-month period off drug followed tofacitinib, which lasted 6 to 18 months.

Regarding treatment: oral pan-JAK inhibitor, 5-10 mg twice daily. RNA, once extracted, was reverse transcribed into cDNA for use as the sequencing template. The table came from immunoSEQ multiplex PCR; TCRdb's copy has only in-frame clones and leaves some out. Among fewer than 350,000 clones, 58% were seen once, and the ten largest hold under 2%. The V gene's germline CDR1 is MNHEY and CDR2 SVGAGI. The CDR3 totals 15 residues. Trimming took 2 bases from V and 1 from J, leaving 12 bases between them. Findings and caveats of the study: While tofacitinib was given, many expanded lesional clones persisted in scalp and blood. Scalp clonality decreased significantly with tofacitinib, and so did expanded CD8+ clones among the top 100.

The sequence was collected from a human donor with alopecia areata. The chain links TRBV6-5 to TRBJ2-7, with D uncertain. Source: CD4+ T cells sorted from blood, taken at week 24, from a patient treated with tofacitinib. The DNA for the CDR3 is TGTGCCAGCAGTTACCAGCCGGACCGATCCTACGAGCAGTACTTC. Residues: CASSYQPDRSYEQYF.